Each of the 14 T cell receptor beta chains below was sequenced from the same sample in a study of blood T cell repertoires in COVID-19. Using immunoSEQ multiplex PCR, the repertoire was profiled, and TCRdb retains in-frame clones only, with some absent. Seen here are about 180,000 clones, 80% to 90% observed once, and the top ten hold about 1.9%. Sample: peripheral blood. These receptors were collected from a man between 18 and 29 years old who had recovered from COVID-19.

The chain is built from TRBV6-5 and TRBJ2-2; 7 bases line up with TRBD1. V gave up 7 bases and J gave up 10 bases; unmatched junction bases: 9. The germline gives CDR1 MNHEY, CDR2 SVGAGI. The CDR3 spans 13 residues. The CDR3 protein is CASTYTGAAELFF. The CDR3 bases are TGTGCCAGCACTTATACAGGGGCGGCGGAGCTGTTTTTT.

This rearrangement joins TRBV2 to TRBJ2-7; 7 positions agree with TRBD2. Per germline, CDR1 SNHLY and CDR2 FYNNEI. The CDR3 totals 14 residues. The trim removed 6 bases at V and 0 bases at J, leaving 5 bases unmatched. The CDR3 protein is CASRNGEGSYEQYF. The CDR3 DNA sequence: TGTGCCAGCAGGAATGGGGAGGGCTCCTACGAGCAGTACTTC.

This chain links TRBV6-2 or TRBV6-3 with TRBJ1-2; 8 nucleotides line up with TRBD1. The CDR3 has 14 amino acids. The J segment lost 4 bases and the V segment lost 2 bases, leaving 3 bases of the junction unmatched. CDR1 and CDR2 (germline): MNHEY, SVGEGT. The CDR3 here is CASSYRDRSYGYTF. CDR3 DNA sequence: TGTGCCAGCAGTTACCGGGACAGGAGCTATGGCTACACCTTC.

This clone was picked up one time. One end of the junction is discordant with germline, which a read error may explain. The rearrangement links TRBV7-7 to TRBJ2-1; TRBD1 agrees at 7 bases. Germline V gene sequence: CDR1 SSHAT, CDR2 FNYEAQ (reference sequence). This CDR3 has 14 amino acids. The CDR3 is CASSITDRSDEQFF. The CDR3 nucleotides are TGTGCTAGCAGCATTACGGACAGGTCGGATGAGCAGTTCTTC.

The chain links TRBV7-8 to TRBJ2-6, with a possible D match to TRBD1 (5 bases). Germline V gives CDR1 SGHVS, CDR2 FQNEAQ. V gave up 1 base and J gave up 2 bases, with 18 bases separating them. This CDR3 is 19 amino acids long. CDR3 sequence: CASSLGVGRELTGANVLTF. CDR3 coding DNA: TGTGCCAGCAGCTTAGGAGTCGGCAGGGAACTCACTGGGGCCAACGTCCTGACTTTC.

The genes are TRBV7-9 and TRBJ2-5, with TRBD1 identical over 8 bases. The J segment lost 13 bases and the V segment lost 0 bases, leaving 7 bases of the junction unmatched. Germline V gene sequence: CDR1 SEHNR, CDR2 FQNEAQ (reference sequence). This CDR3 has 13 residues. In DNA form, the CDR3 reads TGTGCCAGCAGCTTAGCAGGTCGGGACAGGCCGTACTTC. Translated: CASSLAGRDRPYF.

V is TRBV2 and J is TRBJ2-7; the D is unclear. The CDR3 is 12 amino acids. Germline CDR1 reads SNHLY; CDR2 reads FYNNEI. V was trimmed by 7 bases and J by 6 bases, leaving 13 bases between them. CDR3 coding DNA: TGTGCCAGCAAGCTGGGCGTGGTCGAGCAGTACTTC. Translation: CASKLGVVEQYF. Complete variable domain (other parts from reference TRBV2 and TRBJ2-7): EPEVTQTPSHQVTQMGQEVILRCVPISNHLYFYWYRQILGQKVEFLVSFYNNEISEKSEIFDDQFSVERPDGSNFTLKIRSTKLEDSAMYFCASKLGVVEQYFGPGTRLTVT.

The chain recombines TRBV6-2 or TRBV6-3 with TRBJ2-1; TRBD2 matches at 7 bases. CDR1 and CDR2 from the germline V gene are MNHEY and SVGEGT. The CDR3 totals 17 residues. J lost 1 base, V lost 1 base, and 7 bases had no gene match. The CDR3 spells CASSYFSGASSYNEQFF. The CDR3 region has the DNA TGTGCCAGCAGTTACTTCAGCGGGGCCTCTTCCTACAATGAGCAGTTCTTC.

The chain has TRBV10-3 and TRBJ2-5; TRBD2 matches 12 bases. The CDR3 extends over 15 amino acids. CDR1 is ENHRY, CDR2 SYGVKD, per germline. Trimming at V came to 3 bases and at J to 4 bases, leaving 3 bases not matched to a gene. The CDR3 region is CAISDETSGRETQYF. In DNA, the CDR3 is TGTGCCATCAGTGATGAGACTAGCGGGAGAGAGACCCAGTACTTC.

This chain joins TRBV27 and TRBJ2-7; 8 nucleotides agree with TRBD2. The CDR3 has 15 amino acids. Unmatched junction bases numbered 5, after V lost 2 bases and J lost 2 bases. The germline V gene encodes CDR1 MNHEY and CDR2 SMNVEV (reference sequence). The DNA for the CDR3 is TGTGCCAGCAGTTTAAGGCGGGAGGCCACCTACGAGCAGTACTTC. Protein sequence: CASSLRREATYEQYF.

J is TRBJ1-1 and V is TRBV4-3, with D perhaps TRBD1 (5 bases). V gave up 0 bases and J gave up 4 bases, with 21 bases separating them. The CDR3 totals 18 residues. In germline, CDR1 is LGHNA, CDR2 YSLEER. The CDR3 is CASSQEVGGRRGGTEAFF. CDR3 sequence (DNA): TGCGCCAGCAGCCAAGAAGTGGGGGGTCGGAGGGGCGGCACTGAAGCTTTCTTT.

This chain uses TRBV15 with TRBJ1-1, with D unresolved. The germline V gene has CDR1 LNHNV and CDR2 YYDKDF (reference sequence). The V gene lost 4 bases and the J gene lost 1 base, with 7 bases spanning the gap. CDR3 length equals 13 residues. The CDR3 DNA follows: TGTGCCACCAGCACCACGGGGAACACTGAAGCTTTCTTT. Its protein product is CATSTTGNTEAFF.

This clone came up a few times. The chain links TRBV6-1 to TRBJ1-6; D is uncertain. The V gene's germline CDR1 is MNHNS and CDR2 SASEGT. V shed 4 bases and J shed 7 bases, with 17 bases lying between them. The CDR3 sequence is 16 residues long. In nucleotides, the CDR3 is TGTGCCAGCAGTGGGAGGGCGGGGATACTGAATTCACCCCTCCACTTT. It translates to CASSGRAGILNSPLHF.

V usage is TRBV30 and J usage is TRBJ1-1, with a weak D call TRBD1 (6 bases). Between the trimmed V and J ends, which lost 3 bases and 6 bases, there was a span of 11 bases. CDR3 length: 12 amino acids. The germline gives CDR1 GTSNPN, CDR2 SVGIG (reference sequence). In DNA, the CDR3 is TGTGCCTGGAGCTTCAGGGGAGCTGAAGCTTTCTTT. It specifies CAWSFRGAEAFF.